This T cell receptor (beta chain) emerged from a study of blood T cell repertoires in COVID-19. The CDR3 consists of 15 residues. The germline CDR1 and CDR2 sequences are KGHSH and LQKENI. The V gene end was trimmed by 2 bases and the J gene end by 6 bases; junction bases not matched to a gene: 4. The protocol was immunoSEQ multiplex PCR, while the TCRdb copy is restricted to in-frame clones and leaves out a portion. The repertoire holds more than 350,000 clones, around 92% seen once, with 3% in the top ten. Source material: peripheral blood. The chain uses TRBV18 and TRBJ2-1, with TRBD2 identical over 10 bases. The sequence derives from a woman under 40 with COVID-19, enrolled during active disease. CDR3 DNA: TGTGCCAGCTCACCAAGCGGGAGGGGACTCAATGAGCAGTTCTTC. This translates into CASSPSGRGLNEQFF.